These 30 T cell receptor beta chains share one sample of origin, sequenced in a study of PD-L1 blockade in urothelial cancer. TCRdb's copy holds only in-frame clones and misses some; the assay was immunoSEQ multiplex PCR. This table holds 95,000 or so clones, more than 75% found once. Time point described: pretreatment peripheral blood. The material sequenced was PBMCs, taken around atezolizumab (anti-PD-L1) treatment. The receptors derive from a man aged 55-75 years with urothelial cancer.

This chain joins TRBV5-6 and TRBJ1-3; 8 bases are a match to TRBD1. Losses at the gene ends were 0 bases for V and 0 bases for J; bases not matched to a gene: 11. The V gene's germline CDR1 is SGHDT and CDR2 YYEEEE. The CDR3 loop spans 19 amino acids. The DNA of the CDR3 is TGTGCCAGCAGCTTGGGCCTGACAGGGGCGAACCCCTCTGGAAACACCATATATTTT. This translates into CASSLGLTGANPSGNTIYF.

The rearrangement links TRBV7-2 to TRBJ1-3; no clear D gene. The germline CDR1 and CDR2 sequences are SGHTA and FQGNSA. The CDR3 length is 15 residues. Trimming shortened V by 1 base and J by 0 bases, and 7 bases separated the two germline ends. The chain's CDR3 is CASSLGRSSGNTIYF. The CDR3 DNA follows: TGTGCCAGCAGCTTAGGTAGAAGCTCTGGAAACACCATATATTTT.

The chain uses TRBV10-3 and TRBJ2-1, with TRBD2 matching 15 bases. Germline assignment: CDR1 ENHRY and CDR2 SYGVKD. Trimming removed 6 bases from V and 7 bases from J; junction bases left unmatched: 4. The CDR3 length is 15 residues. The chain's CDR3 is CAIRTGTSGRNEQFF. The CDR3 region has the DNA TGTGCCATCAGAACCGGGACTAGCGGGAGGAATGAGCAGTTCTTC.

In its sample, this clone was seen once. The rearrangement links TRBV19 to TRBJ2-2, with 8 nucleotides matching TRBD1. Trimming removed 9 bases from V and 1 base from J; junction bases left unmatched: 7. Germline CDR1 and CDR2: LNHDA and SQIVND (reference sequence). This CDR3 region has 15 residues. CDR3 in DNA: TGTGCCAGCCTATCCGGGACAGGGAACACCGGGGAGCTGTTTTTT. Translated: CASLSGTGNTGELFF. The complete variable domain, with remaining parts taken from reference TRBV19 and TRBJ2-2, reads DGGITQSPKYLFRKEGQNVTLSCEQNLNHDAMYWYRQDPGQGLRLIYYSQIVNDFQKGDIAEGYSVSREKKESFPLTVTSAQKNPTAFYLCASLSGTGNTGELFFGEGSRLTVL.

V gene TRBV28 combines with J gene TRBJ1-1; no reliable D call. The CDR3 has 12 amino acids. The V end lost 1 base, the J end lost 3 bases, and 3 bases lay between the germline ends. Germline loops: CDR1 MDHEN, CDR2 SYDVKM. The CDR3 nucleotides read TGTGCCAGCAGTTTATCGGACACTGAAGCTTTCTTT. Its protein is CASSLSDTEAFF.

This chain links TRBV7-9 with TRBJ1-2; D uncertain. V was pared by 7 bases and J by 4 bases, with 19 bases between. The germline gives CDR1 SEHNR, CDR2 FQNEAQ (reference sequence). The CDR3 spans 15 residues. The CDR3 DNA reads as TGTGCCAGCATTTCCCTGGGGAGGGAGAGCTATGGCTACACCTTC. Translated, it gives CASISLGRESYGYTF. Complete variable domain (other parts from reference TRBV7-9 and TRBJ1-2): DTGVSQNPRHKITKRGQNVTFRCDPISEHNRLYWYRQTLGQGPEFLTYFQNEAQLEKSRLLSDRFSAERPKGSFSTLEIQRTEQGDSAMYLCASISLGRESYGYTFGSGTRLTVV.

J is TRBJ2-1 and V is TRBV5-4; a weak D match, TRBD1 (6 bases). V shed 5 bases and J shed 6 bases, with 15 bases lying between them. The CDR3 is 14 amino acids. The V gene's germline CDR1 is SGHNT and CDR2 YYREEE (reference sequence). The CDR3 coding sequence is TGTGCCAGCAGAAGGGGGATAATTGGCAATGAGCAGTTCTTC. Translating gives CASRRGIIGNEQFF.

The chain combines TRBV5-1 with TRBJ2-7; TRBD2 matches at 7 bases. Germline CDR1 reads SGHRS; CDR2 reads YFSETQ. This CDR3 region has 18 residues. The junction had 14 bases not matched to a gene; V was cut back by 2 bases and J by 0 bases. The CDR3 region has the DNA TGCGCCAGCAGCTTCCCCCCGTATGGGGAGGGCGACTCCTACGAGCAGTACTTC. Translating it yields CASSFPPYGEGDSYEQYF.

The rearrangement links TRBV5-1 to TRBJ1-1; D perhaps matches TRBD1 (5 bases). V lost 0 bases and J lost 1, with 10 bases in between. Looked up from germline, CDR1 is SGHRS and CDR2 is YFSETQ. CDR3 length: 15 residues. The CDR3 nucleotides read TGCGCCAGCAGCTTGGTACCAGGGCAGAACACTGAAGCTTTCTTT. The encoded protein is CASSLVPGQNTEAFF.

V and J are TRBV6-4 and TRBJ2-2; 8 bases are a match to TRBD2. V was pared by 8 bases and J by 7 bases, with 12 bases of the junction left unmatched. The CDR3 length is 15 residues. From germline, CDR1 is MRHNA and CDR2 SNTAGT. The CDR3 loop reads CASRGGSGNHGELFF. As DNA, the CDR3 is TGTGCCAGCCGGGGAGGTAGCGGGAACCACGGGGAGCTGTTTTTT.

V usage is TRBV7-6 and J usage is TRBJ2-2, with 7 positions matching TRBD2. The germline CDR1 and CDR2 sequences are SGHVS and FNYEAQ. The J segment lost 5 bases and the V segment lost 11 bases, leaving 11 bases of the junction unmatched. The CDR3 is 14 amino acids. CDR3 nucleotides: TGTGCCTTTACTCGACTAGCCAATACCGGGGAGCTGTTTTTT. It translates to CAFTRLANTGELFF.

The chain joins TRBV5-1 to TRBJ2-7; 10 nucleotides agree with TRBD2. The CDR3 length is 18 residues. With 2 bases clipped from V and 3 bases from J, the junction kept 14 bases outside the gene matches. The germline gives CDR1 SGHRS, CDR2 YFSETQ. This CDR3 is CASSFAASGGAGDYEQYF. The CDR3 bases are TGCGCCAGCAGCTTCGCGGCCAGCGGGGGGGCGGGGGACTACGAGCAGTACTTC. The whole variable domain, filled in from reference TRBV5-1 and TRBJ2-7, reads KAGVTQTPRYLIKTRGQQVTLSCSPISGHRSVSWYQQTPGQGLQFLFEYFSETQRNKGNFPGRFSGRQFSNSRSEMNVSTLELGDSALYLCASSFAASGGAGDYEQYFGPGTRLTVT.

This clone was observed a few times. J is TRBJ2-1 and V is TRBV29-1, with TRBD2 identical over 12 bases. Germline V gene data show CDR1 as SQVTM and CDR2 as ANQGSEA. Unmatched junction bases numbered 6, after V lost 4 bases and J lost 5 bases. This CDR3 region has 15 residues. DNA of the CDR3: TGCAGCGTTGTTTTCTCTAGCGGGAGGGACAATGAGCAGTTCTTC. It codes for CSVVFSSGRDNEQFF.

The chain couples TRBV6-5 to TRBJ2-7; TRBD1 aligns across 8 bases. This CDR3 has 13 residues. V dropped 7 bases and J dropped 3; count of bases not matched to a gene: 5. Germline CDR1 reads MNHEY; CDR2 reads SVGAGI. The CDR3 sequence is CASKAGTGYEQYF. In DNA, the CDR3 is TGTGCCAGCAAAGCCGGGACAGGCTACGAGCAGTACTTC.

V is TRBV21-1 and J is TRBJ1-2; the table assigns TRBD1, which was not confirmed against the DNA. TRBV21-1 is tagged as a pseudogene. The CDR3 has 16 amino acids. Written as DNA, the CDR3 is TGTGCCAGCAGCAAAGAAAGGGTAGAGGACACCTATGGCTACACCTTC. This translates into CASSKERVEDTYGYTF.

The chain uses TRBV30 and TRBJ2-3; 7 bases line up with TRBD2. V lost 2 bases, J lost 5 bases, and 13 bases stayed unmatched. The CDR3 is 16 residues long. Per the germline V gene, CDR1 is GTSNPN and CDR2 is SVGIG (reference sequence). The CDR3, as DNA: TGTGCCTGGAGTAGGGGAGCTAGCGGATTACTAGATACGCAGTATTTT. Translation: CAWSRGASGLLDTQYF.

The chain employs TRBV19 and TRBJ2-5; TRBD1 matches at 7 bases. Germline V lookup: CDR1 LNHDA, CDR2 SQIVND (reference sequence). This CDR3 contains 14 residues. Unmatched junction bases numbered 8, after V lost 5 bases and J lost 5 bases. In nucleotides, the CDR3 is TGTGCCAGTAGTGCTCAGACAGGGACGGAGACCCAGTACTTC. It translates to CASSAQTGTETQYF.

The sample holds a few counts of this clone. This chain joins TRBV4-1 and TRBJ1-4; 10 positions match TRBD1. CDR3 length: 15 amino acids. V dropped 3 bases and J dropped 8; count of bases not matched to a gene: 6. Germline CDR1 is MGHRA and CDR2 is YSYEKL. CDR3 sequence reads: CASSQAGTGVEKLFF. In DNA, the CDR3 is TGCGCCAGCAGCCAGGCCGGGACAGGGGTGGAAAAACTGTTTTTT.

This clone was counted once. The J gene is TRBJ2-6, the V gene TRBV4-3; D possibly corresponds to TRBD1 (5 bases). Between the trimmed V and J ends, which lost 0 bases and 1 base, there was a span of 13 bases. The CDR3 is 18 amino acids. Germline CDR1 is LGHNA and CDR2 is YSLEER. CDR3 DNA sequence: TGCGCCAGCAGCCAAGATGGAAGGGGCGCATCTGGGGCCAACGTCCTGACTTTC. It yields the protein CASSQDGRGASGANVLTF.

The chain combines TRBV2 with TRBJ2-3; tentative D call: TRBD1 (7 bases). Per germline, CDR1 SNHLY and CDR2 FYNNEI. The CDR3 loop spans 15 amino acids. V dropped 8 bases and J dropped 0 bases, with 15 bases sitting between them. The CDR3 reads CASWVGGGSTDTQYF. CDR3 in DNA: TGTGCCAGCTGGGTAGGAGGGGGCAGCACAGATACGCAGTATTTT.

This chain joins TRBV18 and TRBJ2-3; unclear D gene. The germline V gene has CDR1 KGHSH and CDR2 LQKENI. There are 14 residues in the CDR3. Trimming removed 1 base from V and 3 bases from J, with 8 bases in between. CDR3 coding DNA: TGTGCCAGCTCACCACAGGCGCGGACAGATACGCAGTATTTT. Translating gives CASSPQARTDTQYF. The full variable domain, with the rest looked up from reference TRBV18 and TRBJ2-3, is NAGVMQNPRHLVRRRGQEARLRCSPMKGHSHVYWYRQLPEEGLKFMVYLQKENIIDESGMPKERFSAEFPKEGPSILRIQQVVRGDSAAYFCASSPQARTDTQYFGPGTRLTVL.

The J gene is TRBJ1-4, the V gene TRBV6-5; TRBD1 matches at 7 bases. V was pared by 4 bases and J by 8 bases, with 7 bases of the junction left unmatched. Germline assignment: CDR1 MNHEY and CDR2 SVGAGI. This CDR3 is built from 14 residues. CDR3 in DNA: TGTGCCAGCAGTTCCCTGACAGGGTTGGAAAAACTGTTTTTT. It specifies CASSSLTGLEKLFF.

The chain is built from TRBV19 and TRBJ2-4; 8 bases fit TRBD1. The CDR3 covers 14 residues. Germline V gene data show CDR1 as LNHDA and CDR2 as SQIVND (reference sequence). The junction had 4 bases not matched to a gene; V was cut back by 5 bases and J by 4 bases. The CDR3 nucleotides are TGTGCCAGTAGTTTCGGGGACAGGAAAAACATTCAGTACTTC. Translation gives CASSFGDRKNIQYF.

The chain employs TRBV5-4 and TRBJ2-7, with 7 bases identical to TRBD2. Germline V lookup: CDR1 SGHNT, CDR2 YYREEE (reference sequence). The junction had 15 bases not matched to a gene; V was cut back by 5 bases and J by 7 bases. This CDR3 comprises 15 residues. The chain's CDR3 is CASRNGTKFGSEQYF. CDR3 in DNA: TGTGCCAGCAGAAACGGGACTAAGTTCGGTTCGGAGCAGTACTTC.

This rearrangement joins TRBV10-3 to TRBJ2-7; TRBD1 is a possible D gene (6 bases). Trimming took off 5 bases at V and 0 bases at J, with 14 bases between the two ends. The CDR3 is 15 amino acids. Germline CDR1 and CDR2: ENHRY and SYGVKD. CDR3: CAISSPTGYSYEQYF. In nucleotides, the CDR3 is TGTGCCATCAGTTCACCGACAGGTTACTCCTACGAGCAGTACTTC.

This clone was seen only once. This chain links TRBV9 with TRBJ2-3; 8 positions match TRBD1. V lost 3 bases, J lost 0 bases, and 6 bases stayed unmatched. This CDR3 has 16 residues. The germline V gene has CDR1 SGDLS and CDR2 YYNGEE. The CDR3 protein is CASSARGQVSTDTQYF. Written as DNA, the CDR3 is TGTGCCAGCAGCGCCCGGGGACAGGTTAGCACAGATACGCAGTATTTT.

DNA for the CDR3: TGTGCCACCAGCCCAGGGAAGTATAGCAATCAGCCCCAGCATTTT. Protein: CATSPGKYSNQPQHF. The chain recombines TRBV15 with TRBJ1-5; TRBD1 might be the D (5 bases). The CDR3 has 15 amino acids. Germline V lookup: CDR1 LNHNV, CDR2 YYDKDF (reference sequence). The V gene lost 5 bases and the J gene lost 0 bases, with 11 bases spanning the gap.

V gene TRBV2 combines with J gene TRBJ1-4; D is ambiguous. Trimming removed 4 bases from V and 0 bases from J, with 9 bases in between. Looked up from germline, CDR1 is SNHLY and CDR2 is FYNNEI. The CDR3 loop spans 15 amino acids. For the CDR3, the DNA is TGTGCCAGCAGTGGGTCACACGCAACTAATGAAAAACTGTTTTTT. Translating gives CASSGSHATNEKLFF.

The chain recombines TRBV10-2 with TRBJ2-7; 8 bases are a match to TRBD2. Germline loops: CDR1 WSHSY, CDR2 SAAADI. The CDR3 has 13 amino acids. Germline trimming cut 8 bases from V and 2 bases from J; bases unmatched to any gene: 5. The CDR3 is CASAKRGTYEQYF. The CDR3 region has the DNA TGCGCCAGCGCAAAGCGGGGGACCTACGAGCAGTACTTC.

This clone was observed once. The chain employs TRBV6-5 and TRBJ2-5; 8 nucleotides agree with TRBD2. Germline V gene data show CDR1 as MNHEY and CDR2 as SVGAGI. J was trimmed by 5 bases and V by 7 bases; bases with no gene match: 12. The CDR3 consists of 15 residues. CDR3 nucleotides: TGTGCCAGCAAACTTAGCGGGAACAGCGAGGAGACCCAGTACTTC. This encodes CASKLSGNSEETQYF.